A few counts support the clone carrying this T cell receptor (beta chain). Its target is not known. The sample is drawn from a study of T cells after yellow fever vaccination. Template switching by 5'RACE produced TCR cDNA, adding a universal primer site and UMIs. TCRdb independently ran MiXCR on the 5' RACE reads; one entry per CDR3 protein. The table shows some 320,000 distinct CDR3 sequences, with 8.7% occurring only once. The CDR3 is made up of 11 amino acids. Trimming cost V 8 bases and J 5 bases, with 9 bases left between them. CDR1 and CDR2 (germline): MNHEY, SVGAGI. Study outcomes and limitations: Reappearing after the booster were most of the clones from primary vaccination (roughly 95% CD4, 88% CD8). Weaker in magnitude, the secondary response showed a faster peak on day 5 versus 15. There was a possibility that FACS-sorted repertoires contained abundant clonotypes contaminating from the bulk population.

Sequenced material: CD4+ T cells sorted from PBMCs, taken 5 days after the yellow fever booster vaccination. J is TRBJ1-2 and V is TRBV6-5; D unresolved. The sequence derives from a man younger than 35 who received the YFV17D yellow fever vaccine. Here the CDR3 DNA reads TGTGCCAGCGACGGAGGGTATGGCTACACCTTC. Encoded protein: CASDGGYGYTF.